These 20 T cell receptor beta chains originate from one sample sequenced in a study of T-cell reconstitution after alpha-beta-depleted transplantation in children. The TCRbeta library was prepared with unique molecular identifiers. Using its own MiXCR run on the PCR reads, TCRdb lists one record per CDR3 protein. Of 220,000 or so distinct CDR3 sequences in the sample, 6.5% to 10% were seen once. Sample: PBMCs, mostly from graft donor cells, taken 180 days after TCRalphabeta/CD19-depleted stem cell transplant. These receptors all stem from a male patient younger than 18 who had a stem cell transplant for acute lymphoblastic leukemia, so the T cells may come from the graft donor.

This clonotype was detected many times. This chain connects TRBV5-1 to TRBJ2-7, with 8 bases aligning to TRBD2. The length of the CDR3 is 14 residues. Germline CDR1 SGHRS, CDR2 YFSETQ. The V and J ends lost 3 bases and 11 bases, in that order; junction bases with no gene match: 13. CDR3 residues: CASSSYLQAGVKYF. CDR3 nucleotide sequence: TGCGCCAGCAGCTCCTACCTTCAAGCGGGGGTTAAGTACTTC. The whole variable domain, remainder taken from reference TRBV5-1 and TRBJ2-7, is KAGVTQTPRYLIKTRGQQVTLSCSPISGHRSVSWYQQTPGQGLQFLFEYFSETQRNKGNFPGRFSGRQFSNSRSEMNVSTLELGDSALYLCASSSYLQAGVKYFGPGTRLTVT.

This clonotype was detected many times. This CDR3 reads CASSRYTGSGNTIYF. CDR3 in DNA: TGCGCCAGCAGCCGATATACAGGGTCTGGAAACACCATATATTTT. The chain recombines TRBV5-1 with TRBJ1-3; tentative D call: TRBD1 (6 bases). Germline V CDR1 and CDR2: SGHRS, YFSETQ. V lost 4 bases to trimming and J lost 1 base, with 12 bases between them. This CDR3 is built from 15 residues.

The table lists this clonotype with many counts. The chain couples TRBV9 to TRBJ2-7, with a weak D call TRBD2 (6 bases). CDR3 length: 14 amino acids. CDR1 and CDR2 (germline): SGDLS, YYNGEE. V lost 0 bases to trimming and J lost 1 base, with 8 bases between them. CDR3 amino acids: CASSVAGASYEQYF. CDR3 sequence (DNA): TGTGCCAGCAGCGTAGCGGGAGCTTCCTACGAGCAGTACTTC.

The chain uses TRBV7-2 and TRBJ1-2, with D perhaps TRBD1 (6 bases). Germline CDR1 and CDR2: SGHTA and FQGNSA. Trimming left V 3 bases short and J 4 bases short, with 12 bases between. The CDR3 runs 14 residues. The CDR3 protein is CASSFREQGYGYTF. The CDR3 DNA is TGTGCCAGCAGCTTCCGGGAACAGGGCTATGGCTACACCTTC. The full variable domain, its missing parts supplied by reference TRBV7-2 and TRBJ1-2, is GAGVSQSPSNKVTEKGKDVELRCDPISGHTALYWYRQSLGQGLEFLIYFQGNSAPDKSGLPSDRFSAERTGGSVSTLTIQRTQQEDSAVYLCASSFREQGYGYTFGSGTRLTVV.

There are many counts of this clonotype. CDR3 coding DNA: TGTGCCAGCAGACCTCGGGCAGTCGACTACGAGCAGTACTTC. Translation: CASRPRAVDYEQYF. This rearrangement joins TRBV7-2 to TRBJ2-7; no clear D gene. V was cut by 6 bases and J by 3 bases, with 15 bases left in between. Germline CDR1 is SGHTA and CDR2 is FQGNSA. The CDR3 loop spans 14 amino acids. Supplemented by reference TRBV7-2 and TRBJ2-7, the full variable domain reads GAGVSQSPSNKVTEKGKDVELRCDPISGHTALYWYRQSLGQGLEFLIYFQGNSAPDKSGLPSDRFSAERTGGSVSTLTIQRTQQEDSAVYLCASRPRAVDYEQYFGPGTRLTVT.

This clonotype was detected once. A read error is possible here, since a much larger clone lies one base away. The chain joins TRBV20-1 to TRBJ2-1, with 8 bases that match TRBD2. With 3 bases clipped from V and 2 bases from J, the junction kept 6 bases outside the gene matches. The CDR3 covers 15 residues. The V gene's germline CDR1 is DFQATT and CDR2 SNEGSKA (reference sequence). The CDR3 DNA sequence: TGCAGTGCTAGTCCAGCGGGAGCCACCTACAATGAGCAGTTCTTC. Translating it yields CSASPAGATYNEQFF.

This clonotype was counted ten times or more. CDR3 sequence reads: CASSPRTGQETQYF. The CDR3 DNA is TGTGCCAGCAGCCCGAGGACAGGACAAGAGACCCAGTACTTC. The rearrangement joins TRBV12-3 or TRBV12-4 to TRBJ2-5, with 7 bases matching TRBD1. V shed 6 bases, J shed 2 bases, and the junction held 6 bases outside the gene matches. The CDR3 has 14 amino acids.

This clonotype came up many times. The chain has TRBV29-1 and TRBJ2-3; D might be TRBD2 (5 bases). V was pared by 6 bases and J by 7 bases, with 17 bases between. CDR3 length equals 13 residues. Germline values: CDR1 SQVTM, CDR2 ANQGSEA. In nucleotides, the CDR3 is TGCAGCGTCTACACCAGCGGAGCCTATACGCAGTATTTT. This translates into CSVYTSGAYTQYF.

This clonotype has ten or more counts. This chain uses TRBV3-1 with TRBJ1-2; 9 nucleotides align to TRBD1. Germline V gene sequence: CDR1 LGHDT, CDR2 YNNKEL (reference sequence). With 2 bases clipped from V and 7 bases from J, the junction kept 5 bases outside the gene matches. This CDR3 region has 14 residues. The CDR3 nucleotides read TGTGCCAGCAGCCAATACAGGGGGCAGGGTGGCTACACCTTC. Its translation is CASSQYRGQGGYTF.

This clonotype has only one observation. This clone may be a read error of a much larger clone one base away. The CDR3 bases are TGTGCCAGTAGTATGCCGGGCCCGAACACTGAAGCTTTCTTT. This sequence encodes CASSMPGPNTEAFF. V usage is TRBV19 and J usage is TRBJ1-1; D is uncertain. The CDR3 sequence is 14 residues long. In germline, CDR1 is LNHDA, CDR2 SQIVND (reference sequence). The germline V and J ends were trimmed by 3 bases and 1 base, with 9 bases remaining between them.

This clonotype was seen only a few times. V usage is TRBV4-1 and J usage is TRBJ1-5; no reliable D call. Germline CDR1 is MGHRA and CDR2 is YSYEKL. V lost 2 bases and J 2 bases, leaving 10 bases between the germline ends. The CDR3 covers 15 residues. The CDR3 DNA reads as TGCGCCAGCAGCCAAAGATTGACGGGCAATCAGCCCCAGCATTTT. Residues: CASSQRLTGNQPQHF.

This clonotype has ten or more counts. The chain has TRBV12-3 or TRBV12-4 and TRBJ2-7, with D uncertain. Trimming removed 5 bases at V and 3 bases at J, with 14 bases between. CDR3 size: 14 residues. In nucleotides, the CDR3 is TGTGCCAGCAGTCCGGGCCCCAGAAACTACGAGCAGTACTTC. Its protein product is CASSPGPRNYEQYF.

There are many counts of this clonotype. In DNA form, the CDR3 reads TGTGCCAGCAGTCCCAGGGGGCCCTCTGGGGCCAACGTCCTGACTTTC. Translated, it gives CASSPRGPSGANVLTF. V gene TRBV12-3 or TRBV12-4 combines with J gene TRBJ2-6, with 8 bases that match TRBD1. J was trimmed by 0 bases and V by 5 bases; bases with no gene match: 3. The CDR3 has 16 amino acids.

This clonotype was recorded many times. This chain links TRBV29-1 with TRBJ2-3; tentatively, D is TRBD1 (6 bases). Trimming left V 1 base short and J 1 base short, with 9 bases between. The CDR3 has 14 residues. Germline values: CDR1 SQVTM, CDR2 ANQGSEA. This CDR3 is CSVEGDIRTDTQYF. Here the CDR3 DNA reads TGCAGCGTTGAAGGGGACATCCGCACAGATACGCAGTATTTT.

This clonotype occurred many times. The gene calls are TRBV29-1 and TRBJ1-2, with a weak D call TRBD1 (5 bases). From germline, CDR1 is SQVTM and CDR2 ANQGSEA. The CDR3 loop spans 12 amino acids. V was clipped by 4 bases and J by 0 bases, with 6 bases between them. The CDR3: CSVAGANYGYTF. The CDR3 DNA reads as TGCAGCGTTGCGGGGGCTAACTATGGCTACACCTTC.

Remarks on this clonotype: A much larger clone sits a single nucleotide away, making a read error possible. In nucleotides, the CDR3 is TGTGCCAGCTCACCAGTTTCGTCTAGCGGGGGCAACGAGCAGTACTTC. This encodes CASSPVSSSGGNEQYF. The chain combines TRBV18 with TRBJ2-7; 10 bases are shared with TRBD2. The CDR3 extends over 16 amino acids. Germline V lookup: CDR1 KGHSH, CDR2 LQKENI. Trimming removed 2 bases from V and 5 bases from J; junction bases left unmatched: 9.

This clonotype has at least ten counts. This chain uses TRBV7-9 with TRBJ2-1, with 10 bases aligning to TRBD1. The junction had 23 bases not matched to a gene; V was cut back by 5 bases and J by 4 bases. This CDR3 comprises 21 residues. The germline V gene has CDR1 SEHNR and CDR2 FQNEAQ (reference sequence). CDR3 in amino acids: CASSGTGEIGRHGFNYNEQFF. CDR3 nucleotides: TGTGCCAGCAGCGGGACAGGGGAGATCGGGAGGCATGGGTTCAATTACAATGAGCAGTTCTTC.

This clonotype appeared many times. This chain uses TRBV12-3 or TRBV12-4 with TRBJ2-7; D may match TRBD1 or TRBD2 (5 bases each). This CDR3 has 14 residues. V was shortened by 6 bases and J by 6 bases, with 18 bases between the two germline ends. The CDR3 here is CASSFMTGPVEQYF. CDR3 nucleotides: TGTGCCAGCAGCTTTATGACGGGACCGGTCGAGCAGTACTTC.

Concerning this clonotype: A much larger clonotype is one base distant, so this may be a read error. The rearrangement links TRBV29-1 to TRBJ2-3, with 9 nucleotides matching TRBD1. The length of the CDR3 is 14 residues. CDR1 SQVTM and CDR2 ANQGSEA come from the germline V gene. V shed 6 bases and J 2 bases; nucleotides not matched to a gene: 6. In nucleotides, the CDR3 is TGCAGCGTCGCCGGGACAGGGAACACAGATACGCAGTATTTT. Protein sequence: CSVAGTGNTDTQYF.

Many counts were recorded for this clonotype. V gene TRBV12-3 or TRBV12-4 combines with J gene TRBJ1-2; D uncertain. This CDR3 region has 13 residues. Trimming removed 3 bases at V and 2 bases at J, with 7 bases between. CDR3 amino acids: CASSFPSNYGYTF. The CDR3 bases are TGTGCCAGCAGTTTTCCCTCCAACTATGGCTACACCTTC.